The entry below describes one T cell receptor beta chain. This record belongs to a study of blood T cell repertoires in COVID-19. Background on the study: The United States, Italy and Spain supplied acute and convalescent COVID-19 samples. Sources were T cells, B-cell-depleted T cells, or PBMCs; the material itself was cDNA or gDNA.

CDR1 LNHDA and CDR2 SQIVND come from the germline V gene (reference sequence). Germline trimming cut 1 base from V and 1 base from J; bases unmatched to any gene: 2. The CDR3 is 17 amino acids. Only in-frame clones appear in the TCRdb table, and some are missing; sequencing was by immunoSEQ multiplex PCR. The data show hundreds of thousands of clones, approximately 87% seen once. The chain recombines TRBV19 with TRBJ1-5; 12 bases map to TRBD1. This clonotype was obtained from a woman aged 45-59 years with COVID-19, enrolled during active disease. Material: peripheral blood. CDR3 residues: CASSIGDRGLSNQPQHF. Written as DNA, the CDR3 is TGTGCCAGTAGTATAGGGGACAGGGGGCTGAGCAATCAGCCCCAGCATTTT. Full variable domain (remainder filled in from reference TRBV19 and TRBJ1-5): DGGITQSPKYLFRKEGQNVTLSCEQNLNHDAMYWYRQDPGQGLRLIYYSQIVNDFQKGDIAEGYSVSREKKESFPLTVTSAQKNPTAFYLCASSIGDRGLSNQPQHFGDGTRLSIL.